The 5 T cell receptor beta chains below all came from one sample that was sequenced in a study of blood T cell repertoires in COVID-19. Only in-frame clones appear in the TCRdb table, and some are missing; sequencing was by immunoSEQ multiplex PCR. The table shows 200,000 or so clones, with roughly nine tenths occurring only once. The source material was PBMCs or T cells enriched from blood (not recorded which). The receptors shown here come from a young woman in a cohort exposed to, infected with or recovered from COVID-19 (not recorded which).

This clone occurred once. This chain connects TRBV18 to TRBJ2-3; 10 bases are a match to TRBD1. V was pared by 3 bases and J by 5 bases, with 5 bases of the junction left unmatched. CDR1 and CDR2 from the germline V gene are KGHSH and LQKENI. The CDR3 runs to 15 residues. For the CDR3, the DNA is TGTGCCAGCTCACCGGGACAGGGGTTGGAAGATACGCAGTATTTT. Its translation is CASSPGQGLEDTQYF.

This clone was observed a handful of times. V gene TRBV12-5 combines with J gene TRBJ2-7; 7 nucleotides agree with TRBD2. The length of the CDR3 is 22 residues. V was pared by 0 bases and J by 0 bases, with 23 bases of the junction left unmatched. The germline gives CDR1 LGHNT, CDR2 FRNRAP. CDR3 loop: CASGLVMRLGTLTGTISYEQYF. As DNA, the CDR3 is TGTGCTAGTGGTTTGGTAATGAGGTTGGGGACCTTGACCGGGACTATCTCCTACGAGCAGTACTTC.

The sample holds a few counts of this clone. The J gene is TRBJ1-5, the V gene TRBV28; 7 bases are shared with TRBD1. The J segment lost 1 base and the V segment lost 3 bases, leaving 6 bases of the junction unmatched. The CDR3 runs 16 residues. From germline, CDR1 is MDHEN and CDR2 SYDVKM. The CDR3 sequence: CASSFPGGSSNQPQHF. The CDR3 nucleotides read TGTGCCAGCAGTTTCCCAGGGGGATCAAGCAATCAGCCCCAGCATTTT.

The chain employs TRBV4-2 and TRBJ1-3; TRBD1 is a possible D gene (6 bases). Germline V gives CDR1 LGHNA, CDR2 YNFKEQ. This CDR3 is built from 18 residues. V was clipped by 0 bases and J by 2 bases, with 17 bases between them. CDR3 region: CASSQDPLTGLTGNTIYF. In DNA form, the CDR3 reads TGTGCCAGCAGCCAAGATCCCCTCACAGGGCTAACTGGAAACACCATATATTTT.

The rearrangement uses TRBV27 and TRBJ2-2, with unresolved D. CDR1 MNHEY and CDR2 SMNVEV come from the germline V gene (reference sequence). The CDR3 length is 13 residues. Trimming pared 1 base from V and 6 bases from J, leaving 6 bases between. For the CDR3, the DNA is TGTGCCAGCAGTTTATTTCTTCCCGGGGAGCTGTTTTTT. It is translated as CASSLFLPGELFF.